The source of this T cell receptor beta chain is a study of identical twins (dated by TCRdb to the mid-2010s). As for the study more broadly: TCR alpha and beta repertoires from monozygotic twins, unrelated adults of various ages and cord blood were deep-sequenced to test whether fetal clonotypes persist. Replicate twin experiments were performed at different times using different library preparation protocols to rule out contamination. What the research found in general, with its limitations: Abundant cord blood beta clonotypes had fewer insertions, young adult naive repertoires showed a similar but weaker trend, and memory repertoires showed no such trend. In monozygotic twins, out-of-frame TCR alpha sharing was systematically underestimated by recombination models, although the models agreed with sharing between unrelated individuals. Compared with coincidental sharing between unrelated individuals, out-of-frame TCR alpha sequences shared between twins had an excess of sequences with low generation probability. Because the same donors could not be followed over many years, the conclusions relied on cross-sectional statistical analysis. Zero-insertion analyses could be partly confounded by invariant T cells such as MAIT and iNKT, though diverse VJ usage argued against such confounding for most clonotypes. In beta out-of-frame sequences, excess twin sharing was weaker, because having fewer shared sequences lowered the signal-to-noise ratio.

The receptor library was made with 5' RACE. The instrument was an Illumina HiSeq 2000. A universal primer binding site was added through template switching, and the final cDNA carried a unique molecular identifier so that TCR cDNA molecules could be counted accurately. Specific primers in the conserved constant-segment region were used to synthesize first-strand cDNA for the TCR alpha and beta chains. To control for contamination, every cDNA library was double barcoded, receiving both a SMART-Mk sample barcode and Illumina barcodes. TruSeq adapter sequences along with Illumina sample barcodes were introduced in two successive PCR steps. Sequencing of the TCR alpha and beta cDNA libraries was done on the Illumina HiSeq platform using custom primers. As for how the authors treated the data: MiGEC processed the raw reads to extract unique molecular identifiers, while MiXCR was used to determine the CDR3 positions. Recombination models were inferred per individual with the repgenHMM and IGoR tools using an EM algorithm. The tcR package in R was used for shared clonotype analysis, with sharing normalized by the product of cloneset sizes. To study raw recombination without the effects of thymic and clonal selection, out-of-frame nonproductive sequences were analyzed. Using fastp at Q25 and MiXCR, TCRdb reprocessed the public reads and kept productive beta chains. Duplicate CDR3 protein sequences are folded into a single record with the most common DNA and genes. The V and J calls follow TCRdb's processing rather than the paper's. This sample gives under 250,000 distinct CDR3 sequences in total; about an eighth of them show up just once. Of the sample, roughly 4% is held by the ten largest clones.

This clonotype showed up just a few times. Its antigen is currently not known. No base-level quality is on record; no much larger clone is a single base apart. Relative to germline, V is 2 bases shorter and J is 5 bases shorter, with 32 bases between their ends. The CDR3 runs 21 amino acids, cysteine and phenylalanine included. Only the CDR3 portion is preserved as DNA: 63 bases, with reading frame beginning at the first base. CDR1 is given as MGHRA and CDR2 as YSYEKL, both from the germline V gene. All donors were healthy Caucasians. The twin cohort consisted of three pairs of female monozygotic twins, all aged about 18 to 29 years. Miltenyi CD45RO+ enrichment and human naive T-cell isolation kits were used to isolate memory (CD45RO+) and naive T cells from PBMC. Separately, the same data were catalogued under a study of yellow fever vaccine responses in identical twins. The second paper states: The authors reported that the T cell response to vaccination in identical twins appeared partly convergent and partly personalized. The study precisely tracked vaccine-responding T cell clones in identical twins.

The material sequenced was memory (CD45RO+) T cells sorted from blood. The cell subset or site label, read with the paper, signifies: CD45RO+ enriched T cells. The receptor chain draws on TRBV4-1 and TRBJ2-3; the D gene is perhaps TRBD1 or TRBD2, each of them matching over 6 bases. The TCR comes from a woman under 30 in good health. The nucleotides read TGCGCCAGCAGCCAACAGAAACCTCCAGGCGAGCTAGCGCAGGGGTTAGATACGCAGTATTTT. This is translated as CASSQQKPPGELAQGLDTQYF.